Listed below are T cell receptor beta chains from one sample, sequenced in a study of T cells in Graves' hyperthyroidism and ophthalmopathy. From the multiplex PCR reads, TCRdb called clonotypes with MiXCR, one entry per CDR3 protein. The data hold around 450,000 distinct CDR3 sequences, with 15% to 18% observed a single time. Material: blood. These receptors originate from a woman under 30 with Graves' hyperthyroidism. CDR3s include the opening cysteine and the closing phenylalanine or tryptophan. A D gene is named only where the DNA matches it firmly. Clone sizes are given selectively: once, few, many, or a class where the clone is expanded.

12 TRBJ2-3 many NA TRBV2 CASSVRSDTQYF TGTGCCAGCAGTGTTAGGTCAGATACGCAGTATTTT
14 TRBJ1-4 NA NA TRBV29-1 CSVIGVATNEKLFF TGCAGCGTTATCGGCGTTGCAACTAATGAAAAACTGTTTTTT
16 TRBJ2-5 NA NA TRBV7-2 CASSGGGGGAQETQYF TGTGCCAGCAGCGGGGGGGGGGGGGGGGCACAAGAGACCCAGTACTTC
17 TRBJ2-5 many TRBD2 TRBV2 CASRRGTAGGLGETQYF TGTGCCAGCAGGAGAGGGACGGCGGGGGGGCTAGGTGAGACCCAGTACTTC
15 TRBJ1-2 many NA TRBV12-3/TRBV12-4 CASSFLPSSNYGYTF TGTGCCAGCAGTTTTCTACCGAGCAGTAACTATGGCTACACCTTC
17 TRBJ1-5 many NA TRBV20-1 CSASDSDGVYSNQPQHF TGCAGTGCGTCAGACAGCGACGGCGTTTATAGCAATCAGCCCCAGCATTTT
16 TRBJ2-1 many NA TRBV6-2/TRBV6-3 CASTPRGRSSYNEQFF TGTGCCAGCACCCCGCGGGGCCGCAGCTCCTACAATGAGCAGTTCTTC
17 TRBJ1-2 many NA TRBV6-6 CASSYGQGRLSNYGYTF TGTGCCAGCAGTTACGGGCAGGGGCGACTTTCTAACTATGGCTACACCTTC
13 TRBJ2-3 many NA TRBV6-1 CASTTQNTDTQYF TGTGCCAGCACCACCCAGAACACAGATACGCAGTATTTT
17 TRBJ1-4 NA NA TRBV5-1 CASSLLGVGIREEKLFF TGCGCCAGCAGCTTGCTAGGGGTCGGTATACGAGAGGAAAAACTGTTTTTT
19 TRBJ2-4 few TRBD2 TRBV19 CASSIDGGSGRIAKNIQYF TGTGCCAGTAGTATAGACGGAGGTAGCGGGAGAATAGCCAAAAACATTCAGTACTTC
14 TRBJ2-3 many TRBD1 TRBV7-2 CASSGDRITDTQYF TGTGCCAGCAGCGGGGACAGAATCACAGATACGCAGTATTTT
15 TRBJ1-1 NA NA TRBV4-3 CASSQYTEMNTEAFF TGCGCCAGCAGCCAATACACAGAGATGAACACTGAAGCTTTCTTT
13 TRBJ1-5 once NA TRBV20-1 CSAIGGPNQPQHF TGCAGTGCAATAGGTGGTCCAAATCAGCCCCAGCATTTT
13 TRBJ2-4 many TRBD2 TRBV20-1 CSASASGRYIQYF TGCAGTGCTAGTGCGAGCGGGAGGTACATTCAGTACTTC
16 TRBJ1-2 few TRBD1 TRBV4-3 CTSSQVSLDRGKGYTF TGCACCAGCAGCCAAGTATCATTAGACAGGGGGAAAGGCTACACCTTC
16 TRBJ1-5 few NA TRBV6-1 CVSSERWQSYNQPQHF TGTGTCAGCAGTGAAAGATGGCAGTCTTATAATCAGCCCCAGCATTTT
14 TRBJ2-1 many NA TRBV2 CASRQFGGYNEQFF TGTGCCAGTCGACAGTTTGGGGGATACAATGAGCAGTTCTTC
16 TRBJ2-6 NA NA TRBV18 CASFRTALSGANVLTF TGTGCCAGCTTCCGGACAGCCCTCTCTGGGGCCAACGTCCTGACTTTC
16 TRBJ2-2 few TRBD2 TRBV6-2/TRBV6-3 CAGGRVAAKNTGELFF TGTGCCGGAGGGAGGGTAGCGGCCAAGAACACCGGGGAGCTGTTTTTT
12 TRBJ2-2 NA NA TRBV10-3 CAISVGGEELFF TGTGCCATCAGTGTTGGCGGGGAGGAGCTGTTTTTT
14 TRBJ1-1 NA NA TRBV29-1 CSVEVISFWPEAFF TGCAGCGTTGAAGTCATTTCGTTCTGGCCCGAAGCTTTCTTT
14 TRBJ1-2 many NA TRBV7-2 CASSIRRGAWGYTF TGTGCCAGCAGCATTAGGCGAGGGGCTTGGGGCTACACCTTC
15 TRBJ2-2 many TRBD1 TRBV2 CASSSGTGDTGELFF TGTGCCAGCAGTTCCGGGACAGGGGATACCGGGGAGCTGTTTTTT
16 TRBJ2-1 many TRBD2 TRBV5-1 CASSLGTSGGVDEQFF TGCGCCAGCAGCCTGGGGACTAGCGGGGGGGTCGATGAGCAGTTCTTC
14 TRBJ1-6 few NA TRBV5-1 CASSLGGANSPLHF TGCGCCAGCAGCTTGGGGGGCGCGAATTCACCCCTCCACTTT
16 TRBJ1-5 few TRBD1 TRBV19 CASTNGEGGADQPQHF TGTGCCAGTACCAATGGGGAAGGGGGCGCCGATCAGCCCCAGCATTTT
14 TRBJ1-2 many TRBD1 TRBV5-5 CASSTRQGTGGYTF TGTGCCAGCAGCACACGACAGGGTACGGGTGGCTACACCTTC
19 TRBJ2-3 many TRBD2 TRBV28 CASNDWVPGGPVLTDTQYF TGTGCCAGCAACGACTGGGTGCCGGGAGGGCCAGTGCTCACAGATACGCAGTATTTT
14 TRBJ2-7 many TRBD2 TRBV11-2 CASSLSSGSYEQYF TGTGCCAGCAGCTTAAGTAGCGGGAGTTACGAGCAGTACTTC
12 TRBJ1-2 NA NA TRBV12-5 CASGLDGLGYTF TGTGCTAGTGGTTTGGACGGGCTTGGCTACACCTTC
15 TRBJ2-1 NA TRBD2 TRBV29-1 CSVAEGLDPYNEQFF TGCAGCGTTGCTGAAGGACTAGATCCTTACAATGAGCAGTTCTTC
15 TRBJ2-1 many NA TRBV28 CASSLWAGYCCEQFF TGTGCCAGCAGTTTATGGGCAGGGTACTGCTGTGAGCAGTTCTTC
14 TRBJ1-1 many NA TRBV15 CATSRDLARFEAFF TGTGCCACCAGCAGAGATTTGGCGCGGTTTGAAGCTTTCTTT
19 TRBJ2-1 NA TRBD2 TRBV15 CATSRDPTSGGIVYNEQFF TGTGCCACCAGCAGAGATCCGACTAGCGGGGGTATTGTCTACAATGAGCAGTTCTTC
15 TRBJ1-1 many NA TRBV7-2 CASSSRQTLNTEAFF TGTGCCAGCAGCTCTCGACAAACCCTGAACACTGAAGCTTTCTTT
14 TRBJ2-7 NA NA TRBV4-3 CASSQVPGPYEQYF TGCGCCAGCAGCCAAGTCCCAGGGCCCTACGAGCAGTACTTC
12 TRBJ1-5 many NA TRBV12-3/TRBV12-4 CASSFGDSTQHF TGTGCCAGCAGTTTTGGGGACTCGACCCAGCATTTT
15 TRBJ2-3 few NA TRBV11-1 CASSSYPPPTDTQYF TGTGCCAGCAGCAGCTATCCCCCCCCCACAGATACGCAGTATTTT